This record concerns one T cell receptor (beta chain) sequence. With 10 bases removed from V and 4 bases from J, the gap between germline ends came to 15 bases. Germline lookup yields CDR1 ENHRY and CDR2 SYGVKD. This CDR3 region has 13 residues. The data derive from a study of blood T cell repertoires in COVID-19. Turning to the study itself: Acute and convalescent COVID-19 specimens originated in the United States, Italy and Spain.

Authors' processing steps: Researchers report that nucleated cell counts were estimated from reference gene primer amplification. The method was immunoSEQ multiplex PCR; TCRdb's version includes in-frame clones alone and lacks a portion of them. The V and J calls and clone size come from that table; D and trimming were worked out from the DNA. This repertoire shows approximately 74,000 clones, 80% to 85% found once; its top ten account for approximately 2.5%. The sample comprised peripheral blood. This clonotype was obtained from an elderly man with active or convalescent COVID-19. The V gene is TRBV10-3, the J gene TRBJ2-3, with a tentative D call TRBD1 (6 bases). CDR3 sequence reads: CATGSGAPDTQYF. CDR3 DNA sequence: TGTGCCACGGGGTCAGGGGCCCCAGATACGCAGTATTTT.